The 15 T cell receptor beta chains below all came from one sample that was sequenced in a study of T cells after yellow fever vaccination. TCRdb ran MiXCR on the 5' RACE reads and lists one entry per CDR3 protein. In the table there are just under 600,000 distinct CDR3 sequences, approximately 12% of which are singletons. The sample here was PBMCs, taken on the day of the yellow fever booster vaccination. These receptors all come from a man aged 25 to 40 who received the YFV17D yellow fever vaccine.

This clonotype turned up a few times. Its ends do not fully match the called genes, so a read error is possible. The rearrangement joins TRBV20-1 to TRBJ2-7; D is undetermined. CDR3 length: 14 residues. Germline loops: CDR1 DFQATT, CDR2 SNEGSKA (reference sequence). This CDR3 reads CSASLSQLSHEQYF. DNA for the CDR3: TGCAGTGCTAGTTTGAGTCAACTCTCCCACGAGCAGTACTTC.

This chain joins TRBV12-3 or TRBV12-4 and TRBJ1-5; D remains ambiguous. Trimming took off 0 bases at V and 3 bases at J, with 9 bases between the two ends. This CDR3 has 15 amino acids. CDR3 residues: CASSLAGGPNQPQHF. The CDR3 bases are TGTGCCAGCAGTTTAGCGGGAGGGCCCAATCAGCCCCAGCATTTT.

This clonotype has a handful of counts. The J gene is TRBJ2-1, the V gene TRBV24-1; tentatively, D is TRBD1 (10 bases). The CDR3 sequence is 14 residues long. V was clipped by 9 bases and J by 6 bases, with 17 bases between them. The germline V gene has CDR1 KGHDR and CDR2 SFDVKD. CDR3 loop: CATGQGGLANEQFF. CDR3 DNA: TGTGCCACCGGACAGGGGGGACTAGCCAATGAGCAGTTCTTC.

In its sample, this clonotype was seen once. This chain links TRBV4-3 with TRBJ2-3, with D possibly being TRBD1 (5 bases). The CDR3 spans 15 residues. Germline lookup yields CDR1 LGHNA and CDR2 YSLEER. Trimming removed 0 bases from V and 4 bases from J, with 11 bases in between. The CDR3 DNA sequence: TGCGCCAGCAGCCAAGAACACAGCAGGGCAGATACGCAGTATTTT. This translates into CASSQEHSRADTQYF.

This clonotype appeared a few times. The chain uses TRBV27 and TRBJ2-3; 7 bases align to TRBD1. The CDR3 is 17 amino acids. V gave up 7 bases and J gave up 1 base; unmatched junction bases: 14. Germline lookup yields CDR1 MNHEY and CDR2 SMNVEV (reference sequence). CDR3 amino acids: CASTPGTVGSRTDTQYF. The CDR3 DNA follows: TGTGCCAGCACCCCCGGGACAGTCGGGTCACGCACAGATACGCAGTATTTT.

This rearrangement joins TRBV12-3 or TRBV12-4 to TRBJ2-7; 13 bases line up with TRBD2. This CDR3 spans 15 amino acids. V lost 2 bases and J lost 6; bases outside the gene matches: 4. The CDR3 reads CASSLKLAGGSEQYF. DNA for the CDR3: TGTGCCAGCAGTTTAAAACTAGCGGGAGGGTCCGAGCAGTACTTC.

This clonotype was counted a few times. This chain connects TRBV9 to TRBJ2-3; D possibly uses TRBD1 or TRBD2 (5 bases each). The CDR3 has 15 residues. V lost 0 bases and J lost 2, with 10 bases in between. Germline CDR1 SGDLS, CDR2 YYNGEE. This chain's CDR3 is CASSVGGTLTDTQYF. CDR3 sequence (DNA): TGTGCCAGCAGCGTAGGGGGGACCCTCACAGATACGCAGTATTTT.

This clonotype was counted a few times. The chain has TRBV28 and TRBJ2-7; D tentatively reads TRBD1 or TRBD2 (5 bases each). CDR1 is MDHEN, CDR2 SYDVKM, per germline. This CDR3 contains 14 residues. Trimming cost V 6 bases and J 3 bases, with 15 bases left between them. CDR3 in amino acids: CASSPGTGYYEQYF. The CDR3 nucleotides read TGTGCCAGCAGCCCCGGGACGGGATACTACGAGCAGTACTTC.

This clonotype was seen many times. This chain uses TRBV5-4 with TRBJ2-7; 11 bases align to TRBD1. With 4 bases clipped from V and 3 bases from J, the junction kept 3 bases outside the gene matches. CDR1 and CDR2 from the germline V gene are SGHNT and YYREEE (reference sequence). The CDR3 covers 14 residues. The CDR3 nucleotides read TGTGCCAGCAGCGCCGGGACAGGGGGCTACGAGCAGTACTTC. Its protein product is CASSAGTGGYEQYF.

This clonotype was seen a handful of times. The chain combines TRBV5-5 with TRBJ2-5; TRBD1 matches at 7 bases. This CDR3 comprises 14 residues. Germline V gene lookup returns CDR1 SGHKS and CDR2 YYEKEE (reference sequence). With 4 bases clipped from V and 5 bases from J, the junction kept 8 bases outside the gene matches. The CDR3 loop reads CASSPRGQLETQYF. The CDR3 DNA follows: TGTGCCAGCAGCCCTAGGGGACAGCTGGAGACCCAGTACTTC.

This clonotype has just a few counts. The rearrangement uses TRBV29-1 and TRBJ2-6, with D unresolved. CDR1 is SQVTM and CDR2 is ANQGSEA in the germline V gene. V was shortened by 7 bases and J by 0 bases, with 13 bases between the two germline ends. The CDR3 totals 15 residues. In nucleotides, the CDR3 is TGCAGCGCTCAGAGTATCACCTCTGGGGCCAACGTCCTGACTTTC. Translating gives CSAQSITSGANVLTF.

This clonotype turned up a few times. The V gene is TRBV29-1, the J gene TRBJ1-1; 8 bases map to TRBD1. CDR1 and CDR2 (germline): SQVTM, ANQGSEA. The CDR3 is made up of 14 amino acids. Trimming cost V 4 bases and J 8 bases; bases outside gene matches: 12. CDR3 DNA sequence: TGCAGCGTTGTCCCGGACAGGGAGGGGGTCGAAGCTTTCTTT. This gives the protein CSVVPDREGVEAFF.

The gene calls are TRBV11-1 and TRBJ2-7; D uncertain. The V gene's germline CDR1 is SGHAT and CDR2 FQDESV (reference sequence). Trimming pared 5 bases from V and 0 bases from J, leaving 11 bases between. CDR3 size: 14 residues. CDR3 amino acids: CASSIVSNSYEQYF. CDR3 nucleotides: TGTGCCAGCAGCATCGTATCTAACTCCTACGAGCAGTACTTC.

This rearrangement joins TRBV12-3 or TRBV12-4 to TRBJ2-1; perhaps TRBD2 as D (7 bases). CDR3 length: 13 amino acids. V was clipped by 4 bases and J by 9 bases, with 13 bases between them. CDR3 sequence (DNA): TGTGCCAGCAGTTGGGGGCGGGAGAGTGAGCAGTTCTTC. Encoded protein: CASSWGRESEQFF.

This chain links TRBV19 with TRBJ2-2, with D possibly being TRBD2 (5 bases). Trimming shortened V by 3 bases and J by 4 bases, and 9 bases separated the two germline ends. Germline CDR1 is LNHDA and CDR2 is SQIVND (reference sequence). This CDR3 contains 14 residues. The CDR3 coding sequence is TGTGCCAGTAGTATTACGGGAAGCACCGGGGAGCTGTTTTTT. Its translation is CASSITGSTGELFF.